There are a few counts of the clone carrying this T cell receptor (beta chain). These data belong to a study of blood T cells in healthy people across ages. Using a J-beta primer mix together with a sample-barcoded 5' primer, a second PCR was run for roughly 6 to 11 cycles. In TCRdb, the 5' RACE reads were re-called with MiXCR into one record per CDR3 protein. In the table there are some 760,000 distinct CDR3 sequences, roughly 25% of which are singletons. The CDR3 is 14 residues long. With 8 bases clipped from V and 6 bases from J, the junction kept 11 bases outside the gene matches. Per the germline V gene, CDR1 is MNHEY and CDR2 is SMNVEV (reference sequence). These data were likewise used in another study, on T cells of mothers and their children.

The TCR was taken from a boy younger than 18 in good health. Material: blood. The chain has TRBV27 and TRBJ1-2; 8 bases are shared with TRBD1. CDR3: CASGPETGGDGYTF. For the CDR3, the DNA is TGTGCCAGCGGACCAGAAACAGGGGGTGATGGCTACACCTTC.